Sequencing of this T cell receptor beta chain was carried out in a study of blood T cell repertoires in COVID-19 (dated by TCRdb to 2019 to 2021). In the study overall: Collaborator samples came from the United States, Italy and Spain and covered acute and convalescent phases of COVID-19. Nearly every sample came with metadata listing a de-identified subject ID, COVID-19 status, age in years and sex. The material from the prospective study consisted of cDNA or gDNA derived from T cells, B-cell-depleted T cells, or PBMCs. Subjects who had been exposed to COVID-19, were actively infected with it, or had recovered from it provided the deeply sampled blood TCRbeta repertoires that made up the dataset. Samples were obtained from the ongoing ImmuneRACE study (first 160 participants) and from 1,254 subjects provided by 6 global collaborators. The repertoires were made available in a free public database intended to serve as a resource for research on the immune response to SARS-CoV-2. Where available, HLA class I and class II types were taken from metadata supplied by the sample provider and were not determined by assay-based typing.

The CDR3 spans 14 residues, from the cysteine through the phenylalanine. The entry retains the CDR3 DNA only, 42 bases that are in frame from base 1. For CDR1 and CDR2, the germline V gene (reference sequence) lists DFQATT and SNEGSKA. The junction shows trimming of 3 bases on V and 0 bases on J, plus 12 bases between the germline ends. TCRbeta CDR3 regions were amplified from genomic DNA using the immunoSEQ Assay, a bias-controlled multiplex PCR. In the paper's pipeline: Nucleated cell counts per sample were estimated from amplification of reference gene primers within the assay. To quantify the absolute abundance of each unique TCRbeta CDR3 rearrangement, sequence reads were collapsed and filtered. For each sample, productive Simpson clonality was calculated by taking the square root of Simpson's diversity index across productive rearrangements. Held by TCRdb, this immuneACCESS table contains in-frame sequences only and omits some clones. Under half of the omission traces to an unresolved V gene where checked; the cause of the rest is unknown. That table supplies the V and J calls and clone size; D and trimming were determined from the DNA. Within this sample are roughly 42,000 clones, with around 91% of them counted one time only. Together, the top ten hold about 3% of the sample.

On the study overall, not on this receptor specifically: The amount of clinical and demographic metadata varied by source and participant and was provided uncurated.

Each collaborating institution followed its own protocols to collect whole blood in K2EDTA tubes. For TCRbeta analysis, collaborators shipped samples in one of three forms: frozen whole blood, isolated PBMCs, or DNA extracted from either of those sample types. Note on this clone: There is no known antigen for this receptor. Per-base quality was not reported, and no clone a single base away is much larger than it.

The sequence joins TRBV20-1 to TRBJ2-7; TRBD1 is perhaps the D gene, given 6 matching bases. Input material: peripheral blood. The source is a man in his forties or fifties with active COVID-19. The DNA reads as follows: TGCAGTGCTAGTGAAGCCAGGGGCTCCTACGAGCAGTACTTC. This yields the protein CSASEARGSYEQYF.